The entry below describes one TCR beta chain. Its antigen is undetermined. PCR used 60 Vbeta primers and 13 Jbeta primers. The protocol was immunoSEQ multiplex PCR, while the TCRdb copy is restricted to in-frame clones and leaves out a portion. The sample contains some 130,000 clones, over 70% of which appear only once. This sample was taken from a study of cytomegalovirus exposure and HLA in healthy donors. Study-level points and caveats: Roughly even sequencing depth across donors was the assumption behind the presence/absence analyses. Most TCR sequences were uncommon, yet certain public TCRs appeared in many donors. The Asian-associated ancestry cluster reportedly had fewer N-insertions than the 666-donor mean in a later analysis.

The J segment lost 5 bases and the V segment lost 3 bases, leaving 11 bases of the junction unmatched. The CDR3 has 17 residues. Germline CDR1 SEHNR, CDR2 FQNEAQ (reference sequence). Sequenced: PBMCs. The chain couples TRBV7-9 to TRBJ2-1; 9 bases line up with TRBD2. The receptor's source is a man in his forties in good health and CMV-seronegative. This CDR3 is CASSLALAGSSHNEQFF. The CDR3, as DNA: TGTGCCAGCAGCTTGGCCCTAGCGGGATCTTCCCACAATGAGCAGTTCTTC.